These 27 T cell receptor beta chains were sequenced from one sample in a study of radiotherapy plus CTLA-4 blockade in lung cancer. Measured with immunoSEQ multiplex PCR; TCRdb has only the in-frame clones, and not every one. Of about 47,000 clones listed, more than 70% were seen once; the top ten hold roughly 8%. The sample here was peripheral blood, taken from a patient treated with radiotherapy plus ipilimumab. The source of these receptors is a human donor with non-small cell lung cancer who had stable disease on radiotherapy plus ipilimumab.

The chain combines TRBV5-5 with TRBJ2-7, with 10 bases fitting TRBD2. The germline CDR1 and CDR2 sequences are SGHKS and YYEKEE (reference sequence). The ends lost 4 bases at V and 2 bases at J; junction bases unmatched: 6. This CDR3 comprises 15 residues. The CDR3 coding sequence is TGTGCCAGCAGCCCGAGCGGGGGGGTCACCTACGAGCAGTACTTC. Its translation is CASSPSGGVTYEQYF.

The chain has TRBV10-2 and TRBJ2-3; 7 nucleotides align to TRBD1. CDR1 and CDR2 (germline): WSHSY, SAAADI. CDR3 length: 14 amino acids. V shed 6 bases, J shed 0 bases, and the junction held 3 bases outside the gene matches. For the CDR3, the DNA is TGCGCCAGCAGGGTGGGACAGAGCACAGATACGCAGTATTTT. Protein: CASRVGQSTDTQYF.

The genes are TRBV4-3 and TRBJ2-3, with D perhaps matching TRBD1 or TRBD2 (5 bases each). Trimming shortened V by 0 bases and J by 2 bases, and 12 bases separated the two germline ends. Germline V gives CDR1 LGHNA, CDR2 YSLEER. The CDR3 runs to 16 residues. The CDR3 bases are TGCGCCAGCAGCCAAGAGAGGGGCGGAAACACAGATACGCAGTATTTT. This codes for CASSQERGGNTDTQYF.

The rearrangement joins TRBV5-1 to TRBJ1-3; 7 bases map to TRBD1. Germline lookup yields CDR1 SGHRS and CDR2 YFSETQ. There are 16 residues in the CDR3. Trimming cost V 1 base and J 4 bases; bases outside gene matches: 8. CDR3 residues: CASSLSWQGEGNTIYF. The CDR3 bases are TGCGCCAGCAGCTTGTCGTGGCAGGGGGAAGGAAACACCATATATTTT. The full variable domain, with the rest looked up from reference TRBV5-1 and TRBJ1-3, is KAGVTQTPRYLIKTRGQQVTLSCSPISGHRSVSWYQQTPGQGLQFLFEYFSETQRNKGNFPGRFSGRQFSNSRSEMNVSTLELGDSALYLCASSLSWQGEGNTIYFGEGSWLTVV.

The V and J genes are TRBV5-6 and TRBJ1-5; tentatively, D is TRBD1 (5 bases). This CDR3 spans 15 amino acids. CDR1 is SGHDT, CDR2 YYEEEE, per germline. The V and J ends lost 4 bases and 0 bases respectively, with 11 bases between them. CDR3 region: CASSKRQTSNQPQHF. The DNA of the CDR3 is TGTGCCAGCAGCAAAAGACAGACTAGCAATCAGCCCCAGCATTTT.

The chain has TRBV11-2 and TRBJ2-2, with D unresolved. Germline lookup yields CDR1 SGHAT and CDR2 FQNNGV. The CDR3 runs 18 residues. Trimming removed 0 bases at V and 3 bases at J, with 17 bases between. The CDR3 protein is CASSLDEPGRTYTGELFF. CDR3 nucleotides: TGTGCCAGCAGCTTAGACGAACCAGGACGGACCTACACCGGGGAGCTGTTTTTT.

V is TRBV4-3 and J is TRBJ1-1; a possible D gene is TRBD1 (6 bases). The CDR3 sequence is 15 residues long. Germline V gene data show CDR1 as LGHNA and CDR2 as YSLEER. Trimming cost V 1 base and J 5 bases, with 14 bases left between them. CDR3 residues: CASSQVTGFKTEAFF. The DNA of the CDR3 is TGCGCCAGCAGCCAAGTAACAGGGTTTAAAACTGAAGCTTTCTTT.

The rearrangement links TRBV7-9 to TRBJ1-2, with TRBD1 identical over 9 bases. The CDR3 length is 12 residues. V lost 6 bases to trimming and J lost 8 bases; unmatched junction nucleotides: 4. CDR1 SEHNR and CDR2 FQNEAQ come from the germline V gene (reference sequence). Here the CDR3 DNA reads TGTGCCAGCAGACAGGGGGCGCAGGGCTACACCTTC. Protein sequence: CASRQGAQGYTF.

This clone showed up just a few times. The chain links TRBV11-2 to TRBJ2-1, with TRBD1 matching over 7 bases. The CDR3 sequence is 17 residues long. The germline V gene encodes CDR1 SGHAT and CDR2 FQNNGV. V dropped 6 bases and J dropped 2; count of bases not matched to a gene: 13. The CDR3 DNA is TGTGCCAGCAGAAACGCCGTGGGACAGAAAACCTACAATGAGCAGTTCTTC. Translating gives CASRNAVGQKTYNEQFF.

This chain connects TRBV7-3 to TRBJ2-1; either TRBD1 or TRBD2 may supply D (5 bases each). Germline V gene lookup returns CDR1 SGHTA and CDR2 FQGTGA. The CDR3 has 14 amino acids. Trimming took 7 bases from V and 6 from J, leaving 16 bases between them. In DNA, the CDR3 is TGTGCCAGCAAGGGGAGCTCTACCAGCAATGAGCAGTTCTTC. Its translation is CASKGSSTSNEQFF.

About this clone itself: Within the sample, other DNA sequences also encode this same CDR3. The chain couples TRBV7-9 to TRBJ1-2; no clear D. Trimming took 3 bases from V and 8 from J, leaving 10 bases between them. Germline CDR1 reads SEHNR; CDR2 reads FQNEAQ (reference sequence). This CDR3 spans 12 amino acids. CDR3 DNA sequence: TGTGCCAGCAGCTTGGAGGGTGGAGGCTACACCTTC. It specifies CASSLEGGGYTF.

This chain links TRBV18 with TRBJ1-2, with 9 bases aligning to TRBD1. Germline CDR1 is KGHSH and CDR2 is LQKENI. The CDR3 runs to 16 residues. V dropped 1 base and J dropped 4; count of bases not matched to a gene: 7. CDR3 sequence (DNA): TGTGCCAGCTCACCACGACAGGGGGAGAACTTCTATGGCTACACCTTC. This encodes CASSPRQGENFYGYTF.

This clone was seen at least ten times. V usage is TRBV6-1 and J usage is TRBJ2-2; D not certain. The CDR3 covers 15 residues. The V and J ends lost 2 bases and 6 bases respectively, with 13 bases between them. Per the germline V gene, CDR1 is MNHNS and CDR2 is SASEGT. The CDR3 loop is CASSETGDGSGELFF. For the CDR3, the DNA is TGTGCCAGCAGTGAAACGGGCGACGGCTCCGGGGAGCTGTTTTTT.

This clone came up a few times. The chain uses TRBV5-6 and TRBJ1-4; unclear D gene. V was cut by 5 bases and J by 5 bases, with 10 bases left in between. Per the germline V gene, CDR1 is SGHDT and CDR2 is YYEEEE. This CDR3 has 13 residues. DNA for the CDR3: TGTGCCAGCAGTTTCGGACCCAATGAAAAACTGTTTTTT. Translation: CASSFGPNEKLFF.

The chain is built from TRBV18 and TRBJ1-5; TRBD1 is a possible D gene (6 bases). Germline lookup yields CDR1 KGHSH and CDR2 LQKENI. The V and J ends lost 5 bases and 3 bases respectively, with 17 bases between them. CDR3 size: 16 residues. The CDR3 spells CASSATGSRANQPQHF. As DNA, the CDR3 is TGTGCCAGCTCAGCAACAGGGTCTAGGGCCAATCAGCCCCAGCATTTT.

The chain links TRBV5-1 to TRBJ2-5, with D possibly TRBD1 on 6 matching bases. The germline V and J ends were trimmed by 7 bases and 2 bases, with 9 bases remaining between them. CDR1 SGHRS and CDR2 YFSETQ come from the germline V gene. The CDR3 loop spans 12 amino acids. In nucleotides, the CDR3 is TGCGCCAGCTCTAGGGGGCAAGAGACCCAGTACTTC. This codes for CASSRGQETQYF.

J is TRBJ1-3 and V is TRBV9; weak D call: TRBD1 (5 bases). CDR3 length: 15 amino acids. In germline, CDR1 is SGDLS, CDR2 YYNGEE. V was pared by 1 base and J by 1 base, with 9 bases between. The CDR3 DNA sequence: TGTGCCAGCAGCGTAAATGGGGGTTCTGGAAACACCATATATTTT. Translated, it gives CASSVNGGSGNTIYF.

This rearrangement joins TRBV7-8 to TRBJ1-3, with 9 nucleotides matching TRBD1. The CDR3 sequence is 16 residues long. CDR1 is SGHVS and CDR2 is FQNEAQ in the germline V gene. Losses at the gene ends were 3 bases for V and 4 bases for J; bases not matched to a gene: 7. The CDR3 region is CASSFRDRVSGNTIYF. CDR3 DNA: TGTGCCAGCAGCTTCCGGGACAGGGTCTCAGGAAACACCATATATTTT.

J is TRBJ2-1 and V is TRBV6-5; D uncertain. V gave up 4 bases and J gave up 9 bases, with 10 bases separating them. CDR1 and CDR2 (germline): MNHEY, SVGAGI. The CDR3 loop spans 12 amino acids. The CDR3 loop is CASSWVIGEQFF. The CDR3 nucleotides read TGTGCCAGCAGTTGGGTAATTGGTGAGCAGTTCTTC.

The genes are TRBV6-5 and TRBJ2-5; D is uncertain. V was trimmed by 7 bases and J by 3 bases, leaving 3 bases between them. CDR1 is MNHEY, CDR2 SVGAGI, per germline. The CDR3 spans 10 residues. In DNA, the CDR3 is TGTGCCAGCACGGAAGAGACCCAGTACTTC. Residues: CASTEETQYF.

The gene calls are TRBV19 and TRBJ2-1; 7 bases agree with TRBD1. The V segment lost 3 bases and the J segment 1 base; nucleotides outside the gene matches: 6. There are 16 residues in the CDR3. The germline gives CDR1 LNHDA, CDR2 SQIVND (reference sequence). CDR3 sequence (DNA): TGTGCCAGTAGTATGGTGGGGGACAGTTCCTACAATGAGCAGTTCTTC. Translated: CASSMVGDSSYNEQFF.

V usage is TRBV28 and J usage is TRBJ2-3; no clear D gene. Trimming left V 6 bases short and J 6 bases short, with 10 bases between. Germline V gene sequence: CDR1 MDHEN, CDR2 SYDVKM. This CDR3 contains 12 residues. CDR3 loop: CASSSRVDTQYF. CDR3 sequence (DNA): TGTGCCAGCAGCTCTAGGGTGGATACGCAGTATTTT.

The chain joins TRBV19 to TRBJ2-7, with 13 positions matching TRBD2. V trimming: 7 bases; J trimming: 3 bases; junction bases outside the gene matches: 9. The CDR3 is 16 residues long. Germline values: CDR1 LNHDA, CDR2 SQIVND (reference sequence). CDR3 DNA: TGTGCCAGTAAGTCGGGAGGGACTAGCGGGGTCTACGAGCAGTACTTC. It yields the protein CASKSGGTSGVYEQYF.

The chain carries TRBV5-1 and TRBJ2-5, with D possibly called TRBD1 or TRBD2 (5 bases each). From germline, CDR1 is SGHRS and CDR2 YFSETQ. The germline V and J ends were trimmed by 0 bases and 5 bases, with 14 bases remaining between them. This CDR3 has 15 residues. In DNA form, the CDR3 reads TGCGCCAGCAGCTTGGTGGGTAGGGACGGGGAGACCCAGTACTTC. Protein: CASSLVGRDGETQYF.

The CDR3 coding sequence is TGTGCCAGCAGGACCGGGACATCGAACACTGAAGCTTTCTTT. Residues: CASRTGTSNTEAFF. This rearrangement joins TRBV6-1 to TRBJ1-1, with D possibly TRBD1 on 6 matching bases. The ends were cut back, 6 bases at V and 1 base at J, with 12 bases in the middle. The CDR3 covers 14 residues. Germline V gene data show CDR1 as MNHNS and CDR2 as SASEGT.

The V gene is TRBV19, the J gene TRBJ1-5; TRBD1 matches at 9 bases. There are 14 residues in the CDR3. Germline V gives CDR1 LNHDA, CDR2 SQIVND (reference sequence). J gave up 7 bases and V 8 bases, and 9 bases lay outside the gene matches. The CDR3 DNA sequence: TGTGCCAGTTCGGGACAGGGAGGAGGACAGCCCCAGCATTTT. It translates to CASSGQGGGQPQHF.

This clone was seen only once. V is TRBV19 and J is TRBJ2-6; no firm D call. V was clipped by 6 bases and J by 0 bases, with 12 bases between them. Per germline, CDR1 LNHDA and CDR2 SQIVND (reference sequence). This CDR3 contains 16 residues. The CDR3 reads CASRISGDSGANVLTF. CDR3 nucleotide sequence: TGTGCCAGTAGGATATCCGGCGACTCTGGGGCCAACGTCCTGACTTTC.